The text below deals with one T cell receptor beta chain. Its cognate antigen is unknown. Both 60 Vbeta primers and 13 Jbeta primers went into the PCR. Assay used: immunoSEQ multiplex PCR; TCRdb lists only in-frame clones, some missing. The sample carries about 210,000 clones, about 85% recorded once. Germline lookup yields CDR1 SEHNR and CDR2 FQNEAQ (reference sequence). Trimming took 2 bases from V and 0 from J, leaving 12 bases between them. This CDR3 contains 16 residues. The source of the sample is a study of cytomegalovirus exposure and HLA in healthy donors. Study-wide findings and caveats: It was assumed in the presence/absence analyses that sequencing depth was roughly uniform across donors.

This clonotype was obtained from a woman between 50 and 59 years old in good health and CMV-seropositive. The chain joins TRBV7-9 to TRBJ2-3; tentatively, D is TRBD2 (7 bases). The sequencing sample was made of PBMCs. The CDR3 region has the DNA TGTGCCAGCAGCTTAAGACGGGGGGCCAGCACAGATACGCAGTATTTT. This sequence encodes CASSLRRGASTDTQYF.